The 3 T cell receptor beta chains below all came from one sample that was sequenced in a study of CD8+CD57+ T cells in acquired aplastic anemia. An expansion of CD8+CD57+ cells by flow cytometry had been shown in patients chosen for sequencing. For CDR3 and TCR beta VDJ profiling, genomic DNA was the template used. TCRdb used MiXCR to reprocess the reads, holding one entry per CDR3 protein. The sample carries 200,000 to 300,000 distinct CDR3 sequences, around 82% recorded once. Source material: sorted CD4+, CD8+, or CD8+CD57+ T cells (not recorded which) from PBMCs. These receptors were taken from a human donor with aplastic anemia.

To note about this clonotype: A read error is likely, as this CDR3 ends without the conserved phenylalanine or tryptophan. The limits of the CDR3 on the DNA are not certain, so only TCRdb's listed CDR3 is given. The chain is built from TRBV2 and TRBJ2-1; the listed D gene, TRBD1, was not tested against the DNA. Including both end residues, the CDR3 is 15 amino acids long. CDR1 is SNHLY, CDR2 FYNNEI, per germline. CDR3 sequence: CASGAGAHIRSILAL.

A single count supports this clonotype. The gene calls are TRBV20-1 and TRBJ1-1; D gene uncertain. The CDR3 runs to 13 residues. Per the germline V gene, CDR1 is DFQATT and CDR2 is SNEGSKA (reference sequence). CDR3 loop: CSVSTRTEPQAFF. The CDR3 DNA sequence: TGCAGCGTTAGCACAAGAACGGAACCTCAAGCTTTCTTT.

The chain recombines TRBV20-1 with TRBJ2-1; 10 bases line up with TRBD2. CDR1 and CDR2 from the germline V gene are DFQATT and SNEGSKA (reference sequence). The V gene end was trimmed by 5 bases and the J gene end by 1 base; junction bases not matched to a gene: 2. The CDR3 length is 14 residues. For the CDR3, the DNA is TGCAGTGCTGGTAGCGGGAGGTCCTACAATGAGCAGTTCTTC. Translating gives CSAGSGRSYNEQFF.